Each of the 5 T cell receptor beta chains below was sequenced from the same sample in a study of T cell repertoires in cytomegalovirus infection. One entry per CDR3 protein, called by TCRdb with MiXCR from the reads. The sample consists of some 590,000 distinct CDR3 sequences, approximately 40% of them appearing once. These receptors' antigens are unknown. The sample was cultured PBMCs, taken from culture after CMV antigen stimulation. Source of these receptors: a human donor in good health (CMV status not recorded). Some clones in this sample may be carry-over from other donors' samples.

The V call is TRBV7-6, the J call TRBJ1-1; D call uncertain. The CDR3 covers 16 residues. Germline V gene sequence: CDR1 SGHVS, CDR2 FNYEAQ. Trimming removed 1 base from V and 5 bases from J, with 17 bases in between. The CDR3 here is CASSLEWYGDGTEAFF. The CDR3 coding sequence is TGTGCCAGCAGCTTAGAGTGGTACGGGGATGGTACTGAAGCTTTCTTT.

There are a few counts of this clonotype. V usage is TRBV2 and J usage is TRBJ1-1; tentatively, D is TRBD1 (5 bases). The CDR3 length is 13 residues. V gave up 8 bases and J gave up 5 bases, with 15 bases separating them. Germline assignment: CDR1 SNHLY and CDR2 FYNNEI. This CDR3 is CASCSSWGTEAFF. The CDR3 DNA sequence: TGTGCCAGCTGCAGTTCGTGGGGGACTGAAGCTTTCTTT. The full variable domain, rest sourced from reference TRBV2 and TRBJ1-1, is EPEVTQTPSHQVTQMGQEVILRCVPISNHLYFYWYRQILGQKVEFLVSFYNNEISEKSEIFDDQFSVERPDGSNFTLKIRSTKLEDSAMYFCASCSSWGTEAFFGQGTRLTVV.

This clonotype occurred a few times. The genes are TRBV7-2 and TRBJ2-1, with D uncertain. The V gene's germline CDR1 is SGHTA and CDR2 FQGNSA. V lost 5 bases, J lost 12 bases, and 11 bases lay in between. The CDR3 is 11 residues long. The CDR3 DNA follows: TGTGCCAGCAGCCAGAGGCTACGGCAGTTCTTC. Translating gives CASSQRLRQFF.

The CDR3 DNA sequence: TGTGCCAGCAACCTAATAGCGGGGAGTGCGGCGCAGTATTTT. Translated: CASNLIAGSAAQYF. V is TRBV28 and J is TRBJ2-3; the match to TRBD2 covers 8 bases. In germline, CDR1 is MDHEN, CDR2 SYDVKM. Trimming removed 7 bases from V and 10 bases from J; junction bases left unmatched: 13. This CDR3 spans 14 amino acids.

The CDR3 loop reads CASSSLVNNEQFF. CDR3 nucleotide sequence: TGTGCCAGCAGCAGCCTCGTGAACAATGAGCAGTTCTTC. The chain employs TRBV7-2 and TRBJ2-1; D unresolved. The CDR3 loop spans 13 amino acids. V was trimmed by 5 bases and J by 5 bases, leaving 10 bases between them. CDR1 is SGHTA, CDR2 FQGNSA, per germline.